This T cell receptor beta chain comes out of a study of Ad26.COV2.S vaccination and SARS-CoV-2 variants. This table comes from immunoSEQ multiplex PCR, and its TCRdb copy is limited to in-frame clones, with some not included. Of about 350,000 clones listed, around 90% are singletons. Germline lookup yields CDR1 LGHDT and CDR2 YNNKEL (reference sequence). The CDR3 length is 13 residues. Trimming removed 4 bases from V and 1 base from J, with 7 bases in between. A word on this clone: Its antigen remains unknown.

Study conclusions and caveats: The breadth of spike-specific CD8+ and CD4+ T cell responses after vaccination was reportedly substantial. It was vaccine recipients, not placebo recipients, who had the higher spike-specific TCR breadth. Analyses of TCR breadth and depth may have underestimated total T cell responses.

This specimen was peripheral blood, taken after recovery from COVID-19. This TCR came from a human donor who had recovered from COVID-19. The chain uses TRBV3-1 (or the pseudogene TRBV3-2) and TRBJ1-2; tentatively, D is TRBD1 (6 bases). For the CDR3, the DNA is TGTGCCAGCAGCCTACAGGGTAACTATGGCTACACCTTC. It specifies CASSLQGNYGYTF.